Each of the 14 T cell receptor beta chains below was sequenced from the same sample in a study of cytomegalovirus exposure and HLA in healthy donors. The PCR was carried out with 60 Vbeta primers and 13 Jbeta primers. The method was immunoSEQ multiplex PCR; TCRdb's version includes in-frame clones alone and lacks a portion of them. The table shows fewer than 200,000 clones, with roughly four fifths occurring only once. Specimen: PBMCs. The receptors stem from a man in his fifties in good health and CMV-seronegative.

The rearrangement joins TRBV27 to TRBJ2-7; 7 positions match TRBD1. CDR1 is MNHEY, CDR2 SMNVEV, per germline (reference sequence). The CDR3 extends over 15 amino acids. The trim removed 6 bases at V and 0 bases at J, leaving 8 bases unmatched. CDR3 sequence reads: CASSKPRQGSYEQYF. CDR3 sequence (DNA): TGTGCCAGCAGCAAACCCCGACAGGGCTCCTACGAGCAGTACTTC.

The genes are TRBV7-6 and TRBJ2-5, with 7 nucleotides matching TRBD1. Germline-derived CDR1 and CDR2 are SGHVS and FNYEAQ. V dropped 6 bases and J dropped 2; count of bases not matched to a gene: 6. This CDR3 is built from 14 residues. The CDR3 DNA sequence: TGTGCCAGCAGTCCCGGGACAGCACAAGAGACCCAGTACTTC. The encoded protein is CASSPGTAQETQYF.

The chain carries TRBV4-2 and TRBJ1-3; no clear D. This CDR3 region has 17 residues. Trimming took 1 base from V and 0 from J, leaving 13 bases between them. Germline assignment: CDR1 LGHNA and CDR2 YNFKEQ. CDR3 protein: CASSQVNGIFSGNTIYF. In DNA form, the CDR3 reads TGTGCCAGCAGCCAAGTTAACGGTATTTTCTCTGGAAACACCATATATTTT.

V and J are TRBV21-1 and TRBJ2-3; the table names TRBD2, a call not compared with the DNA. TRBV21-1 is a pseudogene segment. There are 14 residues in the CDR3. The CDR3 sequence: CASSSGFRTDTQYF. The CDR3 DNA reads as TGTGCCAGCAGTAGCGGGTTCCGCACAGATACGCAGTATTTT.

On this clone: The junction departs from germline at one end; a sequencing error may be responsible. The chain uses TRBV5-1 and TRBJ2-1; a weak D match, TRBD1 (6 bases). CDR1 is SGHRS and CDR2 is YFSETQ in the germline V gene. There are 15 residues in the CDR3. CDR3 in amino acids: CASGFRDISYNEQFF. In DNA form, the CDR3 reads TGCGCCAGCGGCTTCCGGGACATCTCCTACAATGAGCAGTTCTTC.

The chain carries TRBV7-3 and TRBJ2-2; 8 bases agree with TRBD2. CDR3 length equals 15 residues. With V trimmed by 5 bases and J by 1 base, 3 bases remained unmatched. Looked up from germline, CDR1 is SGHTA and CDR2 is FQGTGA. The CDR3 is CASSHSGGNTGELFF. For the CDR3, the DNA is TGTGCCAGCAGCCACAGCGGGGGGAACACCGGGGAGCTGTTTTTT.

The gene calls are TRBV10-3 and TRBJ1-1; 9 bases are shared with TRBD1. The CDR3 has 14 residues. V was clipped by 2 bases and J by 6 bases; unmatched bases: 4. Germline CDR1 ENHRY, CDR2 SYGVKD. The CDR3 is CAISELTGGAEAFF. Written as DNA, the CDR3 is TGTGCCATCAGTGAGCTCACAGGGGGCGCTGAAGCTTTCTTT.

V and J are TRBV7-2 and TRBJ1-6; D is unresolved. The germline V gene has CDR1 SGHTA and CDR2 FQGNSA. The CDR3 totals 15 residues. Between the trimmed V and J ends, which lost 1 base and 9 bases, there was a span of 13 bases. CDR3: CASSLGLKRSSPLHF. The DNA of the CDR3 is TGTGCCAGCAGCTTAGGTTTGAAGAGGAGTTCACCCCTCCACTTT.

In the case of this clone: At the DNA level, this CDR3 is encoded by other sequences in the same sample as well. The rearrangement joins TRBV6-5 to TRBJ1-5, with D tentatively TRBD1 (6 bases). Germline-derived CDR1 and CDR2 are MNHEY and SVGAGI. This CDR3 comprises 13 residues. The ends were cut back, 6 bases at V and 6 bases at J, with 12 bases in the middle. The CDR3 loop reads CASSEQGRQPQHF. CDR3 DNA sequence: TGTGCCAGCAGCGAACAGGGCCGTCAGCCCCAGCATTTT.

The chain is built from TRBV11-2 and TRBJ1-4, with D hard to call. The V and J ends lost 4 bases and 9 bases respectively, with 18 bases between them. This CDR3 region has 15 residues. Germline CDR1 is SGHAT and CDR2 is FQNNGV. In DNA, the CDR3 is TGTGCCAGCAGCTCCGGTCCGACCCGGGAGCAAAAACTGTTTTTT. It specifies CASSSGPTREQKLFF.

The CDR3 DNA sequence: TGTGCCAGCAGCCAAGGTTCAGCGGGGCCAACCTACGAGCAGTACTTC. It translates to CASSQGSAGPTYEQYF. This rearrangement joins TRBV14 to TRBJ2-7; 7 nucleotides align to TRBD2. This CDR3 comprises 16 residues. Germline CDR1 reads SGHDN; CDR2 reads FVKESK. The trim removed 1 base at V and 2 bases at J, leaving 8 bases unmatched.

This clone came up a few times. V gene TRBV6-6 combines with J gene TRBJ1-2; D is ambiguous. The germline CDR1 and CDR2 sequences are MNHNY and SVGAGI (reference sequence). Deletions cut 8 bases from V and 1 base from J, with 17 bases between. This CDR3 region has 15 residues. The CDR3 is CASGPPLQFNYGYTF. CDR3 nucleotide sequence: TGTGCCAGCGGCCCCCCCCTCCAGTTTAACTATGGCTACACCTTC.

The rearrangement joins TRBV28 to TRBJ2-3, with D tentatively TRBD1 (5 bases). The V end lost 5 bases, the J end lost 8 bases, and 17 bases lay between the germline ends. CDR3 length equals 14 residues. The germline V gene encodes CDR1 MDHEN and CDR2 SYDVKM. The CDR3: CASSLPQGKATQYF. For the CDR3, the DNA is TGTGCCAGCAGTCTTCCTCAGGGAAAGGCTACGCAGTATTTT.

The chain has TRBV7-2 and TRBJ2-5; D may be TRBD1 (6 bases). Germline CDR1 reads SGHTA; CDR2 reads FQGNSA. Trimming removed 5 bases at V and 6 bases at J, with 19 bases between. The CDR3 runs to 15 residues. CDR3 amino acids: CASSLDYTQGKTQYF. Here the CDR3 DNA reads TGTGCCAGCAGCCTAGACTACACCCAGGGGAAGACCCAGTACTTC.